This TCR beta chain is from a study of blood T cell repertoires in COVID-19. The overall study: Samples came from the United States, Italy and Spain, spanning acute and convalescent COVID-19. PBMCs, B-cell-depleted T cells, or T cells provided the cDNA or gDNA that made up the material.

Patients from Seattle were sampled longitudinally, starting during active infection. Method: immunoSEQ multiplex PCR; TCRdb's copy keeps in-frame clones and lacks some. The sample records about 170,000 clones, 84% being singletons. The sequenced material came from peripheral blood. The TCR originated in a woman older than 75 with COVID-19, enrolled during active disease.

As DNA, the CDR3 is TGTGCCAGCAGCCCCGGTGGCGGGGAGCTGTTTTTT. It translates to CASSPGGGELFF. The V and J genes are TRBV9 and TRBJ2-2, with D hard to call. From germline, CDR1 is SGDLS and CDR2 YYNGEE. The length of the CDR3 is 12 residues. V lost 4 bases and J 7 bases, leaving 8 bases between the germline ends.